Listed below are T cell receptor beta chains from one sample, sequenced in a study of identical twins. Each CDR3 protein gets one entry after TCRdb re-called the 5' RACE reads with MiXCR. The sample records 200,000 to 250,000 distinct CDR3 sequences, approximately 8.3% being singletons. The sample was also linked to a second study, of yellow fever vaccine responses in identical twins.

Sequenced material: memory (CD45RO+) T cells sorted from blood. Receptors were obtained from a woman between 18 and 29 years old in good health. The CDR3 runs from the conserved cysteine through the conserved F or W. D genes are given only for firm matches. Size is stated for part of the rows, as once, few or many counts, or as a class when the clone is expanded.

V gene: TRBV19; clone size: -; D gene: TRBD2; J gene: TRBJ2-1; CDR3 protein: CASSIKAGGQEQFF; CDR3 DNA: TGTGCCAGTAGTATCAAAGCGGGAGGTCAGGAGCAGTTCTTC
V gene: TRBV6-2/TRBV6-3; clone size: many; D gene: TRBD1; J gene: TRBJ2-3; CDR3 protein: CASRAGTGRDTQYF; CDR3 DNA: TGTGCCAGCAGGGCCGGGACAGGTAGAGATACGCAGTATTTT
V gene: TRBV10-3; clone size: many; D gene: -; J gene: TRBJ2-7; CDR3 protein: CAISPDGTYEQYF; CDR3 DNA: TGTGCCATCAGTCCGGACGGGACCTACGAGCAGTACTTC
V gene: TRBV20-1; clone size: few; D gene: -; J gene: TRBJ2-5; CDR3 protein: CSAPPPGTRGRETQYF; CDR3 DNA: TGCAGTGCTCCGCCACCGGGGACTAGGGGGCGAGAGACCCAGTACTTC
V gene: TRBV29-1; clone size: many; D gene: -; J gene: TRBJ1-4; CDR3 protein: CSVLRATNEKLFF; CDR3 DNA: TGCAGCGTTCTGAGGGCAACTAATGAAAAACTGTTTTTT
V gene: TRBV3-1; clone size: many; D gene: TRBD2; J gene: TRBJ2-7; CDR3 protein: CASAPGLGLEQYF; CDR3 DNA: TGTGCCAGCGCACCGGGACTAGGTCTCGAGCAGTACTTC
V gene: TRBV12-3/TRBV12-4; clone size: many; D gene: TRBD1; J gene: TRBJ2-5; CDR3 protein: CASREQGVIETQYF; CDR3 DNA: TGTGCCAGCAGGGAACAGGGGGTAATAGAGACCCAGTACTTC
V gene: TRBV7-9; clone size: -; D gene: -; J gene: TRBJ1-1; CDR3 protein: CASSLDRTGYGTEAFF; CDR3 DNA: TGTGCCAGCAGCTTAGACAGAACAGGGTATGGTACTGAAGCTTTCTTT
V gene: TRBV7-2; clone size: many; D gene: TRBD2; J gene: TRBJ2-1; CDR3 protein: CASSRERGVYNEQFF; CDR3 DNA: TGTGCCAGCAGTCGCGAGCGGGGGGTATACAATGAGCAGTTCTTC
V gene: TRBV2; clone size: many; D gene: -; J gene: TRBJ2-1; CDR3 protein: CASRLIGLYEQFF; CDR3 DNA: TGTGCCAGCAGGTTGATAGGGTTGTATGAGCAGTTCTTC
V gene: TRBV5-1; clone size: many; D gene: -; J gene: TRBJ2-1; CDR3 protein: CASRSGQLAGHGEQFF; CDR3 DNA: TGCGCCAGCAGATCTGGGCAGTTGGCAGGGCACGGTGAGCAGTTCTTC
V gene: TRBV7-9; clone size: -; D gene: -; J gene: TRBJ1-4; CDR3 protein: CASSLESGFNEKLFF; CDR3 DNA: TGTGCCAGCAGCTTAGAGTCCGGCTTTAATGAAAAACTGTTTTTT
V gene: TRBV6-1; clone size: many; D gene: TRBD1; J gene: TRBJ1-1; CDR3 protein: CASRGTGGSSNTEAFF; CDR3 DNA: TGTGCCAGCAGAGGGACAGGGGGTTCCTCGAACACTGAAGCTTTCTTT
V gene: TRBV7-2; clone size: -; D gene: -; J gene: TRBJ1-5; CDR3 protein: CASSPGDALNQPQHF; CDR3 DNA: TGTGCCAGCAGCCCGGGAGACGCGCTCAATCAGCCCCAGCATTTT
V gene: TRBV15; clone size: many; D gene: -; J gene: TRBJ2-3; CDR3 protein: CATSKQAGTDTQYF; CDR3 DNA: TGTGCCACCAGCAAACAGGCTGGCACAGATACGCAGTATTTT
V gene: TRBV3-1; clone size: -; D gene: -; J gene: TRBJ2-7; CDR3 protein: CASSQVGDSYEQYF; CDR3 DNA: TGTGCCAGCAGCCAAGTTGGAGATTCCTACGAGCAGTACTTC
V gene: TRBV11-2; clone size: -; D gene: -; J gene: TRBJ1-1; CDR3 protein: CASSLRRTVERTEAFF; CDR3 DNA: TGTGCCAGCAGCTTAAGGAGGACAGTCGAACGGACTGAAGCTTTCTTT
V gene: TRBV2; clone size: many; D gene: -; J gene: TRBJ1-5; CDR3 protein: CATQKSRNQPQHF; CDR3 DNA: TGTGCCACCCAAAAAAGTCGAAATCAGCCCCAGCATTTT
V gene: TRBV6-2/TRBV6-3; clone size: few; D gene: TRBD2; J gene: TRBJ2-5; CDR3 protein: CASSYLGLAQETQYF; CDR3 DNA: TGTGCCAGCAGTTACTTGGGACTAGCTCAAGAGACCCAGTACTTC
V gene: TRBV5-1; clone size: -; D gene: -; J gene: TRBJ2-2; CDR3 protein: CASSLEFGTGELFF; CDR3 DNA: TGCGCCAGCAGCTTGGAGTTCGGCACCGGGGAGCTGTTTTTT
V gene: TRBV5-1; clone size: many; D gene: -; J gene: TRBJ2-7; CDR3 protein: CASSLAGNYEQYF; CDR3 DNA: TGCGCCAGCAGCTTGGCGGGTAACTACGAGCAGTACTTC
V gene: TRBV5-1; clone size: -; D gene: -; J gene: TRBJ1-2; CDR3 protein: CASSLAGAQETF; CDR3 DNA: TGCGCCAGCAGCTTGGCCGGGGCCCAGGAAACCTTC
V gene: TRBV4-1; clone size: -; D gene: -; J gene: TRBJ2-7; CDR3 protein: CASSPQGSGSYEQYF; CDR3 DNA: TGCGCCAGCAGCCCGCAGGGTTCGGGGTCCTACGAGCAGTACTTC
V gene: TRBV3-1; clone size: many; D gene: -; J gene: TRBJ2-7; CDR3 protein: CASSQGGKQYF; CDR3 DNA: TGTGCCAGCAGCCAAGGGGGAAAGCAGTACTTC
V gene: TRBV11-2; clone size: many; D gene: -; J gene: TRBJ2-5; CDR3 protein: CASAPPLASLETQYF; CDR3 DNA: TGTGCCAGCGCCCCCCCACTAGCTTCTCTAGAGACCCAGTACTTC
V gene: TRBV28; clone size: many; D gene: -; J gene: TRBJ2-7; CDR3 protein: CASRLPGFEQYF; CDR3 DNA: TGTGCCAGCAGACTCCCCGGTTTCGAGCAGTACTTC
V gene: TRBV28; clone size: -; D gene: -; J gene: TRBJ2-7; CDR3 protein: CASRPQGYYAEQYF; CDR3 DNA: TGTGCCAGCAGGCCCCAGGGATACTACGCCGAGCAGTACTTC
V gene: TRBV12-3/TRBV12-4; clone size: many; D gene: TRBD1; J gene: TRBJ2-2; CDR3 protein: CASSMRTGPGELFF; CDR3 DNA: TGTGCCAGCAGTATGCGGACAGGGCCCGGGGAGCTGTTTTTT
V gene: TRBV11-2; clone size: -; D gene: -; J gene: TRBJ2-1; CDR3 protein: CASSLEVGSTAWSEQFF; CDR3 DNA: TGTGCCAGCAGCTTAGAAGTGGGGTCGACAGCCTGGTCGGAGCAGTTCTTC
V gene: TRBV5-8; clone size: few; D gene: TRBD2; J gene: TRBJ2-1; CDR3 protein: CASSYLAGTNEQFF; CDR3 DNA: TGTGCCAGCAGCTATTTAGCGGGAACGAATGAGCAGTTCTTC
V gene: TRBV9; clone size: many; D gene: TRBD1; J gene: TRBJ2-2; CDR3 protein: CASSVPSGQANTGELFF; CDR3 DNA: TGTGCCAGCAGCGTTCCCTCCGGACAGGCGAACACCGGGGAGCTGTTTTTT
V gene: TRBV11-3; clone size: few; D gene: TRBD2; J gene: TRBJ2-3; CDR3 protein: CASSRESGGAQYF; CDR3 DNA: TGTGCCAGCAGCCGGGAAAGCGGGGGTGCACAGTATTTT
V gene: TRBV4-2; clone size: -; D gene: TRBD1; J gene: TRBJ2-3; CDR3 protein: CASSQDLLQGAADTQYF; CDR3 DNA: TGTGCCAGCAGCCAAGATCTTCTACAGGGGGCTGCAGATACGCAGTATTTT
V gene: TRBV4-1; clone size: many; D gene: -; J gene: TRBJ2-1; CDR3 protein: CASSQPRTDYTYNEQFF; CDR3 DNA: TGCGCCAGCAGCCAACCTAGGACAGACTATACCTACAATGAGCAGTTCTTC
V gene: TRBV20-1; clone size: -; D gene: TRBD2; J gene: TRBJ2-5; CDR3 protein: CSARLAGQTQYF; CDR3 DNA: TGCAGTGCTAGATTAGCGGGGCAGACCCAGTACTTC
V gene: TRBV20-1; clone size: many; D gene: -; J gene: TRBJ2-1; CDR3 protein: CSARIGSGLNNEQFF; CDR3 DNA: TGCAGTGCTAGAATTGGGAGCGGGCTTAACAATGAGCAGTTCTTC
V gene: TRBV3-1; clone size: once; D gene: TRBD2; J gene: TRBJ2-1; CDR3 protein: CATTQRPGLAGPNEQFF; CDR3 DNA: TGTGCCACCACCCAACGACCGGGACTAGCGGGACCGAATGAGCAGTTCTTC
V gene: TRBV3-1; clone size: -; D gene: TRBD2; J gene: TRBJ2-5; CDR3 protein: CASSRAGKETQYF; CDR3 DNA: TGTGCCAGCAGCCGAGCGGGGAAAGAGACCCAGTACTTC
V gene: TRBV6-5; clone size: many; D gene: TRBD1; J gene: TRBJ2-1; CDR3 protein: CASSYSGGQGFYNEQFF; CDR3 DNA: TGTGCCAGCAGTTACTCGGGGGGACAGGGCTTCTATAATGAGCAGTTCTTC
V gene: TRBV5-6; clone size: few; D gene: TRBD2; J gene: TRBJ2-4; CDR3 protein: CASRVGGVAKNIQYF; CDR3 DNA: TGTGCCAGCAGGGTGGGGGGGGTAGCCAAAAACATTCAGTACTTC
V gene: TRBV15; clone size: many; D gene: -; J gene: TRBJ1-5; CDR3 protein: CATSRDGIDQPQHF; CDR3 DNA: TGTGCCACCAGCAGAGATGGCATCGATCAGCCCCAGCATTTT